Sequencing of this T cell receptor (beta chain) was carried out in a study of blood T cells in healthy people across ages. Combining a sample-barcoded 5' primer with a J-beta primer mix, a second PCR ran for roughly 7 to 12 cycles. TCRdb re-analysed the 5' RACE reads in MiXCR, keeping a single row per CDR3 protein. This sample has nearly 800,000 distinct CDR3 sequences; just under 25% occur once, and the top ten carry under 4.5%. The study's findings and limits: Investigators viewed diversity estimates from one million T cells as underestimates, the study reported. Per-million-T-cell TCR beta diversity fell roughly linearly with age.

Germline CDR1 SGHRS, CDR2 YFSETQ. V dropped 0 bases and J dropped 2 bases, with 12 bases sitting between them. This CDR3 has 15 residues. This clonotype was seen more than once but under ten times. Its cognate antigen is unknown. Separately, the same data were catalogued under a study of T cells of mothers and their children.

The receptor comes from a boy aged 5-17 years in good health. The chain recombines TRBV5-1 with TRBJ2-7; TRBD1 is a possible D gene (6 bases). Material for sequencing was blood. The DNA for the CDR3 is TGCGCCAGCAGCTTGGACCGGGACATTACCTACGAGCAGTACTTC. Translation gives CASSLDRDITYEQYF.